What follows describes a single TCR beta chain. Original methodology: Counts of nucleated cells, estimated from reference gene primer amplification, were obtained. This table comes from immunoSEQ multiplex PCR, and its TCRdb copy is limited to in-frame clones, with some not included. V and J calls plus clone size are reproduced from that table; the DNA served to infer D and trimming. This table has roughly 180,000 clones, about 88% appearing once. These data originate in a study of blood T cell repertoires in COVID-19. Study background: T cells, B-cell-depleted T cells, or PBMCs supplied cDNA or gDNA.

Patients in Seattle were enrolled during active infection, then followed longitudinally. With 5 bases removed from V and 0 bases from J, the gap between germline ends came to 14 bases. The CDR3 totals 15 residues. Germline loops: CDR1 SGHTA, CDR2 FQGNSA. The sample comprised peripheral blood. The chain couples TRBV7-2 to TRBJ2-7, with a possible D match to TRBD2 (7 bases). The receptor's source is a woman between 45 and 65 years old with COVID-19, enrolled during active disease. In nucleotides, the CDR3 is TGTGCCAGCAGCCCCGGGGGGCAGAGCTCCTACGAGCAGTACTTC. Amino acids: CASSPGGQSSYEQYF. The whole variable domain, remainder taken from reference TRBV7-2 and TRBJ2-7, is GAGVSQSPSNKVTEKGKDVELRCDPISGHTALYWYRQSLGQGLEFLIYFQGNSAPDKSGLPSDRFSAERTGGSVSTLTIQRTQQEDSAVYLCASSPGGQSSYEQYFGPGTRLTVT.